This T cell receptor beta chain comes out of a study of cytomegalovirus exposure and HLA in healthy donors. Points from the study as a whole: The listing of roughly 160 TCR beta chains classed them as cytomegalovirus-associated. Using the classifier, cytomegalovirus status was reportedly diagnosed with high specificity and sensitivity. Rare TCR sequences dominated, though some public TCRs recurred in many donors.

Clones were read by immunoSEQ multiplex PCR, and TCRdb kept only the in-frame ones, dropping some. The top ten hold 1% to 1.5% of the sample, which has some 110,000 clones, around 94% seen once. CDR1 and CDR2 from the germline V gene are SGHRS and YFSETQ. V shed 3 bases and J 7 bases; nucleotides not matched to a gene: 9. CDR3 size: 15 residues. This clone appeared a single time. Its specificity is unknown. The sequenced sample consisted of PBMCs. This clonotype originated in a woman between 18 and 30 years old in good health and CMV-seronegative. J is TRBJ2-4 and V is TRBV5-1; 8 bases align to TRBD2. Here the CDR3 DNA reads TGCGCCAGCAGCTCGGGGGGGCAGGGGCTCAACATTCAGTACTTC. Protein sequence: CASSSGGQGLNIQYF.